The clone carrying this T cell receptor beta chain has more than one count but fewer than ten. The entry originates in a study of T-cell reconstitution after alpha-beta-depleted transplantation in children. Molecular barcoding with unique molecular identifiers was used for the TCRbeta library. TCRdb independently ran MiXCR on the PCR reads; one entry per CDR3 protein. The top ten clones hold over 6% of a sample with some 300,000 distinct CDR3 sequences, over 9.5% of them seen once. CDR3 length: 15 amino acids. Germline CDR1 and CDR2: DFQATT and SNEGSKA (reference sequence). Trimming took off 3 bases at V and 1 base at J, with 12 bases between the two ends.

The sequence was obtained from a boy under two years old with acute myeloid leukemia, due to receive a stem cell transplant. The sample was PBMCs, taken before TCRalphabeta/CD19-depleted stem cell transplant. The rearrangement links TRBV20-1 to TRBJ2-2; D may correspond to TRBD1 or TRBD2 (5 bases each). The DNA of the CDR3 is TGCAGTGCTAGTCTTGTGGGGGAGAACACCGGGGAGCTGTTTTTT. Encoded protein: CSASLVGENTGELFF.